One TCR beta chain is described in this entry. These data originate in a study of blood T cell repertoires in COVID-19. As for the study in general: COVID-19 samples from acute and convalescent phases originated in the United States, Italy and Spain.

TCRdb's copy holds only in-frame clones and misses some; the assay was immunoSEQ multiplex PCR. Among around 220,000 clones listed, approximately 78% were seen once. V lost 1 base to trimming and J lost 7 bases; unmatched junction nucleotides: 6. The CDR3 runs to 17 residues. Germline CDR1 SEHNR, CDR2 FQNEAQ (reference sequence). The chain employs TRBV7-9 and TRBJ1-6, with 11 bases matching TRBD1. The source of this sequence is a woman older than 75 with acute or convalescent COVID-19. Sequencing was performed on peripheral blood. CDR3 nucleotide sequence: TGTGCCAGCAGCTTAGGGACAGGGGGCGGATGGAATTCACCCCTCCACTTT. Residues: CASSLGTGGGWNSPLHF. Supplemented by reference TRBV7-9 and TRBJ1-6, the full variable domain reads DTGVSQNPRHKITKRGQNVTFRCDPISEHNRLYWYRQTLGQGPEFLTYFQNEAQLEKSRLLSDRFSAERPKGSFSTLEIQRTEQGDSAMYLCASSLGTGGGWNSPLHFGNGTRLTVT.